In its sample, the clone carrying this T cell receptor (beta chain) was seen once. Its specificity is not known. This sample was taken from a study of memory CD4+ T cells and cytomegalovirus serostatus. The study, taken as a whole, reports: Each of 65 to 70 CMV-associated TCRbeta sequences occurred in one to five individuals. The CMV-associated TCR signature appears largely within the CD4+ memory repertoire. CMV serostatus prediction reached median AUC around 0.94, or 0.89 with US-trained model.

Single viable CD3+CD4+CD8-CD45RO+ cells were sorted as the memory CD4+ T cells. CMV serostatus came from serum IgG against pp150, pp28, p38, p52. Using immunoSEQ multiplex PCR, the repertoire was profiled, and TCRdb retains in-frame clones only, with some absent. The sample includes 46,000 or so clones, roughly 80% of them seen just once. This clonotype originated in an adult in good health and CMV-seronegative. The sequenced material came from memory CD4+ T cells from blood.

This CDR3 reads CASSLMTYTQGNSNQPQHF. The DNA for the CDR3 is TGTGCCAGCAGTTTAATGACCTATACACAGGGTAATAGCAATCAGCCCCAGCATTTT. The chain couples TRBV28 to TRBJ1-5, with D possibly matching TRBD1 (6 bases). Germline-derived CDR1 and CDR2 are MDHEN and SYDVKM. The CDR3 length is 19 residues. The V gene lost 2 bases and the J gene lost 0 bases, with 20 bases spanning the gap.